A selection of T cell receptor beta chains follows, all from one sample in a study of technical replicates of blood from a handful of donors. Some clones are missing from TCRdb's copy, which holds only in-frame ones; the method was immunoSEQ multiplex PCR. The sample has about 72,000 clones, just under 97% seen once. Material: T cells isolated from PBMCs. The receptors here all came from a human donor in good health. CDR3s include the opening cysteine and the closing phenylalanine or tryptophan. The order of the fields is CDR3 length, clone size, J gene, V gene, D gene, CDR3 protein, CDR3 DNA. The D gene is left open where the match is weak. Clone size is not always given. Where it is, it says once, few, many or a class for expanded clones.

17	.	TRBJ2-4	TRBV2	TRBD2	CATKGRGIGGAKNIQYF	TGTGCCACCAAGGGTCGCGGGATCGGGGGGGCCAAAAACATTCAGTACTTC
16	.	TRBJ1-2	TRBV5-1	.	CASSLGSLQKIYGYTF	TGCGCCAGCAGCTTGGGGTCCCTACAGAAAATCTATGGCTACACCTTC
15	.	TRBJ1-5	TRBV27	TRBD1	CASSLSRGLNQPQHF	TGTGCCAGCAGTTTATCGAGGGGGCTGAATCAGCCCCAGCATTTT
12	.	TRBJ2-7	TRBV25-1	TRBD2	CASTRGVGEQYF	TGTGCCAGCACACGGGGGGTGGGCGAGCAGTACTTC
15	.	TRBJ1-2	TRBV28	.	CASSSTSFFNYGYTF	TGTGCCAGCAGTTCTACCTCGTTTTTCAACTATGGCTACACCTTC
17	.	TRBJ2-7	TRBV4-1	TRBD1	CASSQFGAGQGIYEQYF	TGCGCCAGCAGCCAATTTGGGGCGGGACAGGGAATCTACGAGCAGTACTTC
16	once	TRBJ2-2	TRBV9	TRBD2	CASSVDFLAGTGELFF	TGTGCCAGCAGCGTAGACTTCCTAGCGGGCACCGGGGAGCTGTTTTTT
17	.	TRBJ2-7	TRBV27	TRBD2	CASSLGLRSGGSYEQYF	TGTGCCAGCAGTTTGGGGCTTAGGAGCGGGGGCTCCTACGAGCAGTACTTC
14	.	TRBJ1-1	TRBV7-8	TRBD1	CASSPDRVATEAFF	TGTGCCAGCAGCCCGGACAGGGTCGCCACTGAAGCTTTCTTT
15	.	TRBJ2-7	TRBV9	.	CASSVDPLGTYEQYF	TGTGCCAGCAGCGTAGACCCCCTAGGTACCTACGAGCAGTACTTC
11	.	TRBJ1-2	TRBV2	.	CASREAGGYTF	TGTGCCAGCAGGGAGGCGGGTGGCTACACCTTC
16	.	TRBJ2-5	TRBV6-6	TRBD2	CASSYSTLAVGETQYF	TGTGCCAGCAGTTACTCGACACTAGCGGTCGGAGAGACCCAGTACTTC
14	.	TRBJ1-4	TRBV13	TRBD1	CASSHDRVREKLFF	TGTGCCAGCAGCCACGACAGGGTGCGTGAAAAACTGTTTTTT
15	.	TRBJ2-1	TRBV2	.	CASSEGGRVDNEQFF	TGTGCCAGCAGTGAAGGTGGCCGGGTGGACAATGAGCAGTTCTTC
14	.	TRBJ1-5	TRBV7-9	TRBD1	CASSLQGAGQPQHF	TGTGCCAGCAGTCTACAGGGGGCCGGACAGCCCCAGCATTTT
17	.	TRBJ2-5	TRBV27	.	CASSLVQVWSANKTQYF	TGTGCCAGCAGTTTGGTTCAGGTGTGGTCTGCGAATAAGACCCAGTACTTC